This TCR beta chain was recovered during a study of cytomegalovirus exposure and HLA in healthy donors. Study at large: The 100 to 150 validation repertoires were reported in a later analysis to have been generated on the same platform as the roughly 630 first-cohort repertoires.

Produced via immunoSEQ multiplex PCR; TCRdb's table is partial and in-frame only. Of 200,000 to 250,000 clones detected, roughly 85% appear once; the ten largest clones hold less than 7%. This CDR3 has 15 residues. With 0 bases removed from V and 6 bases from J, the gap between germline ends came to 14 bases. Germline CDR1 and CDR2: LNHNV and YYDKDF (reference sequence). Study-level findings and limits: High specificity and sensitivity for cytomegalovirus status were reported for the classifier. Among TCR beta chains, those listed as cytomegalovirus-associated numbered about 150.

A remark on this clone: Its target is not known.

The V and J genes are TRBV15 and TRBJ1-2; D possibly corresponds to TRBD1 (5 bases). The sequence was collected from a young woman in good health and CMV-seronegative. Sequencing was carried out using PBMCs. The CDR3 DNA is TGTGCCACCAGCAGAGATCGGGGCAGGGCACATGGCTACACCTTC. As protein: CATSRDRGRAHGYTF.